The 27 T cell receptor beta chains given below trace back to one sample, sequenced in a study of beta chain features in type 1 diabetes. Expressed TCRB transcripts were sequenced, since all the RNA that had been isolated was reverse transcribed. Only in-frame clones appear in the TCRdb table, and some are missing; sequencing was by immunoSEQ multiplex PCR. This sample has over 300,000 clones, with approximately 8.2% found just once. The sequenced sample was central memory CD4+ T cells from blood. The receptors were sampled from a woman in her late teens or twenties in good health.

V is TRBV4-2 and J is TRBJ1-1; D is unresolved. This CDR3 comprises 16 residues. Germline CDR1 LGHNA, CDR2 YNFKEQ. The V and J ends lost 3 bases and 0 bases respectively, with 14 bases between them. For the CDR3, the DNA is TGTGCCAGCAGCCAGGAGGCGGCAAGACTGAACACTGAAGCTTTCTTT. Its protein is CASSQEAARLNTEAFF.

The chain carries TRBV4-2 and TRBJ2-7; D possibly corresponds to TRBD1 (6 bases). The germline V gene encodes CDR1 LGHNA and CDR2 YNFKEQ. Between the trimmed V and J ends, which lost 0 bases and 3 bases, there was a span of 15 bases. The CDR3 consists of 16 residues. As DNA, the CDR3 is TGTGCCAGCAGCCAAGATTTAGGGCAGGGGAGCTACGAGCAGTACTTC. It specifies CASSQDLGQGSYEQYF.

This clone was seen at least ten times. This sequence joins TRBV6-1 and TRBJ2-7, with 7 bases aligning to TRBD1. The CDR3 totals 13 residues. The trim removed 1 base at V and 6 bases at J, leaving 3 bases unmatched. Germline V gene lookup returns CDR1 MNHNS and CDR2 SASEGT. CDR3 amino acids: CASSEEGGGEQYF. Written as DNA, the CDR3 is TGTGCCAGCAGTGAAGAAGGGGGCGGCGAGCAGTACTTC.

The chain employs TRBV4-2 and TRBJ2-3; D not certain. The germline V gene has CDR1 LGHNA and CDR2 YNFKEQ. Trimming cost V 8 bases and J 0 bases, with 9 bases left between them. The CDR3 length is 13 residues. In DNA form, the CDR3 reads TGTGCCAGCCGCCGACGAAGCACAGATACGCAGTATTTT. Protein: CASRRRSTDTQYF.

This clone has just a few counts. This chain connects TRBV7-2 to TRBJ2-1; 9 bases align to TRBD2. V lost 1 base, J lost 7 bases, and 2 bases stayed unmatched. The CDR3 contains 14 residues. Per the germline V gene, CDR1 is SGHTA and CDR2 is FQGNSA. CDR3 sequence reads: CASSLDLAGNEQFF. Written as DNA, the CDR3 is TGTGCCAGCAGCTTAGACCTAGCGGGGAATGAGCAGTTCTTC.

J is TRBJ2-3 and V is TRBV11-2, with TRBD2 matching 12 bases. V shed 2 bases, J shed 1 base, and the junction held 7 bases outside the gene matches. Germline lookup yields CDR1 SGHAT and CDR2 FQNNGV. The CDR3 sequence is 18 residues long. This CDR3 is CASSLPTSGRGRTDTQYF. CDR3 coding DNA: TGTGCCAGCAGCTTACCGACTAGCGGGAGAGGGCGCACAGATACGCAGTATTTT.

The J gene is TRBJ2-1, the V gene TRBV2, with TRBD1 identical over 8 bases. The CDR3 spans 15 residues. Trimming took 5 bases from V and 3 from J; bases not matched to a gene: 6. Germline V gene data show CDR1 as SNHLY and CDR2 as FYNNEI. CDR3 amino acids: CASSRGQVSYNEQFF. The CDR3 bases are TGTGCCAGCAGTCGGGGACAGGTCAGCTACAATGAGCAGTTCTTC.

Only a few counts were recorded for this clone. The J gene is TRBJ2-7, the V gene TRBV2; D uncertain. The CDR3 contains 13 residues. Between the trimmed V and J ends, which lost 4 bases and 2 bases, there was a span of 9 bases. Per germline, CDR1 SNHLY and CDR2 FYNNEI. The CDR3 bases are TGTGCCAGCAGTGTTTTACGGGCCTACGAGCAGTACTTC. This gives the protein CASSVLRAYEQYF. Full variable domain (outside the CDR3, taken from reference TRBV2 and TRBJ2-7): EPEVTQTPSHQVTQMGQEVILRCVPISNHLYFYWYRQILGQKVEFLVSFYNNEISEKSEIFDDQFSVERPDGSNFTLKIRSTKLEDSAMYFCASSVLRAYEQYFGPGTRLTVT.

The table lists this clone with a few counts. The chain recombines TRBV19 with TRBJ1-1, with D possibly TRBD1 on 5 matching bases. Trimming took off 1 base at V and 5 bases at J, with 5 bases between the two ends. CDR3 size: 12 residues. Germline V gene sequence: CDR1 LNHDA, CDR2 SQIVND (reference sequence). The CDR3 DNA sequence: TGTGCCAGTAGTATAGCAGGGACTGAAGCTTTCTTT. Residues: CASSIAGTEAFF.

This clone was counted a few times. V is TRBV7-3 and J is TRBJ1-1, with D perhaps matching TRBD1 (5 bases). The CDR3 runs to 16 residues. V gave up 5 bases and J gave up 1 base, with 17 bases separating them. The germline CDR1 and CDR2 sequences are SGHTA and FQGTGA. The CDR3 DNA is TGTGCCAGCAGCCCCAGCGGGGGAGTGACGAACACTGAAGCTTTCTTT. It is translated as CASSPSGGVTNTEAFF. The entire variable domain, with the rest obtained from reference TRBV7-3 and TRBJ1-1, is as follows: GAGVSQTPSNKVTEKGKYVELRCDPISGHTALYWYRQSLGQGPEFLIYFQGTGAADDSGLPNDRFFAVRPEGSVSTLKIQRTERGDSAVYLCASSPSGGVTNTEAFFGQGTRLTVV.

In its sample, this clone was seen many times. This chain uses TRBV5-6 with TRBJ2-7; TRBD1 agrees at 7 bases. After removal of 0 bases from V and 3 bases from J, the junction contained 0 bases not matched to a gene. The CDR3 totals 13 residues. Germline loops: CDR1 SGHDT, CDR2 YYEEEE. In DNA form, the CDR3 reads TGTGCCAGCAGCTTGGACAGGGGCTACGAGCAGTACTTC. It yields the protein CASSLDRGYEQYF.

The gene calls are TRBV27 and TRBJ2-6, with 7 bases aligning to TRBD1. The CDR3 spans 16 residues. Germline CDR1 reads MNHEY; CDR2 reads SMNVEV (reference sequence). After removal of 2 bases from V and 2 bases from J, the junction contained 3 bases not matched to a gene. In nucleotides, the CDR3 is TGTGCCAGCAGTTTAGACAGGGTTGCTGGGGCCAACGTCCTGACTTTC. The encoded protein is CASSLDRVAGANVLTF.

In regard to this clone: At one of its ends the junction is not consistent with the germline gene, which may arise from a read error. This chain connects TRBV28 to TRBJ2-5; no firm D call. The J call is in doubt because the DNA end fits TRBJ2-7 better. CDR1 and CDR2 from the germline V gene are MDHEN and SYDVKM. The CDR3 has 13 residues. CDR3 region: CATSDPMRYEQYF. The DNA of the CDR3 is TGTGCCACCAGTGACCCGATGAGGTACGAGCAGTACTTC.

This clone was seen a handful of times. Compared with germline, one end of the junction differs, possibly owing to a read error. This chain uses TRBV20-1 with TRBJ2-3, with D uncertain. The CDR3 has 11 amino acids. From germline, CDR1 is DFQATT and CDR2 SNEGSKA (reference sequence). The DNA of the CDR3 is TGCAGTGCTAGAGACCCCCCGTCCTTGCATTTT. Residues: CSARDPPSLHF.

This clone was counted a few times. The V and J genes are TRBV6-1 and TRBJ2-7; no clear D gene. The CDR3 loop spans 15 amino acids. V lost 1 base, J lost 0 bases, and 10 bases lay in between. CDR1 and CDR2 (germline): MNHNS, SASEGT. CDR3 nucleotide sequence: TGTGCCAGCAGTGAAGGGGCAGTTCGCTCCTACGAGCAGTACTTC. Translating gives CASSEGAVRSYEQYF.

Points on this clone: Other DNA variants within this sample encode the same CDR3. CDR3 region: CASSQDRGTEAFF. In DNA, the CDR3 is TGCGCCAGCAGCCAAGATCGAGGCACTGAAGCTTTCTTT. The chain joins TRBV4-3 to TRBJ1-1, with no clear D. The CDR3 is 13 residues long. V lost 0 bases to trimming and J lost 4 bases, with 6 bases between them. Germline V gene lookup returns CDR1 LGHNA and CDR2 YSLEER.

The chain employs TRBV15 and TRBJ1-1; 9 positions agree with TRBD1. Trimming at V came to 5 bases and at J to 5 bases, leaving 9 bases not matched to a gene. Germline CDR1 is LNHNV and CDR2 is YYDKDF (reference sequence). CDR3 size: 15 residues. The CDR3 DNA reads TGTGCCACCAGCGGGGGGGACAGGGATGGTACTGAAGCTTTCTTT. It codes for CATSGGDRDGTEAFF.

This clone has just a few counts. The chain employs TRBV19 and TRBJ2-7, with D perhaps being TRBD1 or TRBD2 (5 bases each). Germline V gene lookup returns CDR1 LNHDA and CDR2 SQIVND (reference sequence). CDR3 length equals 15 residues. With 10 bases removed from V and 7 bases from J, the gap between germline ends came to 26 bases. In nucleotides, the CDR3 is TGTGCCACCTCGAGAGGACCCCGAGGGGTGAGGGAGCAGTACTTC. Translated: CATSRGPRGVREQYF.

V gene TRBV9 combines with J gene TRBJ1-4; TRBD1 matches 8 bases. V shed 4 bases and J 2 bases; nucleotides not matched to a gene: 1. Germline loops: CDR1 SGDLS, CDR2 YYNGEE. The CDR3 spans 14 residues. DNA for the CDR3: TGTGCCAGCAGCCGGGACAGGACTAATGAAAAACTGTTTTTT. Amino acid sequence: CASSRDRTNEKLFF.

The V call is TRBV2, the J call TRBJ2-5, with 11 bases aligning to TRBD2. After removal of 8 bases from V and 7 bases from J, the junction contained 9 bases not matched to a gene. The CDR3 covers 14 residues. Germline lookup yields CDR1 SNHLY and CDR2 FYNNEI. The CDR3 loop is CASLAGGPWGTQYF. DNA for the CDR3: TGTGCCAGCTTAGCGGGAGGGCCTTGGGGGACCCAGTACTTC. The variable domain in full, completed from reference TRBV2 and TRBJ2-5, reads EPEVTQTPSHQVTQMGQEVILRCVPISNHLYFYWYRQILGQKVEFLVSFYNNEISEKSEIFDDQFSVERPDGSNFTLKIRSTKLEDSAMYFCASLAGGPWGTQYFGPGTRLLVL.

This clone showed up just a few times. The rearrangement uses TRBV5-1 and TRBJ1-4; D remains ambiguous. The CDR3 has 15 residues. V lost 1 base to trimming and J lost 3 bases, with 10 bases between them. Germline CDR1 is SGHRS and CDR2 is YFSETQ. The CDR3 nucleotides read TGCGCCAGCAGCTTGAACAGCGTCCCTAATGAAAAACTGTTTTTT. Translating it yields CASSLNSVPNEKLFF.

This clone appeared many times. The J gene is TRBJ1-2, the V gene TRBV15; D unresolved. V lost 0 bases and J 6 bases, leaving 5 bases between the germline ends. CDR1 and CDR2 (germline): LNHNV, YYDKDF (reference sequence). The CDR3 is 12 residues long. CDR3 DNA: TGTGCCACCAGCAGAGACGGGGATGGCTACACCTTC. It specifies CATSRDGDGYTF.

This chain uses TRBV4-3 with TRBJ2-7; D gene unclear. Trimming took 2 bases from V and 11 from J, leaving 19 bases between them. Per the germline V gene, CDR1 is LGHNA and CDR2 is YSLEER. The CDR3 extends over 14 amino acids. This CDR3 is CASSQTAFEGKKYF. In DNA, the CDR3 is TGCGCCAGCAGCCAAACAGCCTTCGAAGGCAAGAAGTACTTC.

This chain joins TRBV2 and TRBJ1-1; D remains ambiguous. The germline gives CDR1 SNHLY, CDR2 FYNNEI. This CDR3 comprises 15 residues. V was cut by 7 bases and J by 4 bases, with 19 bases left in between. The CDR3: CASTPEAQKGTEAFF. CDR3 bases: TGTGCCAGCACTCCCGAGGCCCAAAAGGGCACTGAAGCTTTCTTT.

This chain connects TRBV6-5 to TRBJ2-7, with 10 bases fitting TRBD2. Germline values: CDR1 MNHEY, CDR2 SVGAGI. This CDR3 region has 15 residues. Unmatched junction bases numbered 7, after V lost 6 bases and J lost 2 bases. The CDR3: CASRRSGLAAYEQYF. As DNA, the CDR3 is TGTGCCAGCAGACGGAGCGGACTAGCGGCCTACGAGCAGTACTTC.

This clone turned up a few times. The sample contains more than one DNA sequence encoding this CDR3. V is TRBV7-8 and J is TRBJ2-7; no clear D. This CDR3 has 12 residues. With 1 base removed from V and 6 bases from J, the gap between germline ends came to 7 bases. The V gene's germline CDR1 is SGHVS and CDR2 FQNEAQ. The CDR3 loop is CASSLGRSEQYF. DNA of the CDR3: TGTGCCAGCAGCTTAGGCAGGTCCGAGCAGTACTTC.

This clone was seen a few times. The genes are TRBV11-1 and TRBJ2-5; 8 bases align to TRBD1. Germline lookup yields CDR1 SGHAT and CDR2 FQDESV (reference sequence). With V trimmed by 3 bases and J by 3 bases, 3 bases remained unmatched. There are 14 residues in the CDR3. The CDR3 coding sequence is TGTGCCAGCAGCTTCCGACAGGGGAAAGAGACCCAGTACTTC. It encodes CASSFRQGKETQYF.